The clone carrying this T cell receptor (beta chain) was counted a few times. The data are from a study of tumor T cells in aggressive B-cell lymphoma. Here immunoSEQ multiplex PCR was the method, and the copy in TCRdb shows in-frame clones only, minus some. This sample carries fewer than 2,000 clones, 85% to 90% of them seen once, and the ten largest clones take 8% to 11%. Germline V gene lookup returns CDR1 SGHRS and CDR2 YFSETQ. This CDR3 region has 15 residues. The germline V and J ends were trimmed by 0 bases and 5 bases, with 14 bases remaining between them. The source material was tumor tissue. This clonotype originated in an adult with diffuse large B cell lymphoma. The chain is built from TRBV5-1 and TRBJ2-5, with D perhaps TRBD2 (6 bases). Written as DNA, the CDR3 is TGCGCCAGCAGCTTGGAAGTAGCGGCGTGGGAGACCCAGTACTTC. It encodes CASSLEVAAWETQYF.